The 29 T cell receptor beta chains in this list originate from one sample, sequenced in a study of CD4 T cells in relation to SARS-CoV-2 and coronaviruses. The antigens these receptors bind are not known. Repertoires were generated with immunoSEQ multiplex PCR, while TCRdb's copy carries only in-frame clones and drops some. The sample carries over 40,000 clones, roughly 84% recorded once. Sequenced sample: naive CD4+ T cells from PBMCs, cultured in vitro. Subset specified: naive CD4+ T cells isolated by negative enrichment. These TCRs come from an adult with COVID-19.

The rearrangement links TRBV28 to TRBJ1-1; 8 nucleotides line up with TRBD1. V shed 5 bases, J shed 6 bases, and the junction held 8 bases outside the gene matches. The germline CDR1 and CDR2 sequences are MDHEN and SYDVKM. The CDR3 consists of 14 residues. The CDR3 region is CASSPSRGLAEAFF. In DNA form, the CDR3 reads TGTGCCAGCAGTCCGTCCAGGGGGCTCGCTGAAGCTTTCTTT.

This clone came up a few times. The CDR3 reads CASTLAGALEAFF. The CDR3 DNA reads TGTGCCAGCACCCTGGCAGGAGCTCTCGAAGCTTTCTTT. This chain links TRBV12-3 or TRBV12-4 with TRBJ1-1; D is unclear. The V gene lost 7 bases and the J gene lost 8 bases, with 17 bases spanning the gap. CDR3 length: 13 residues.

The chain employs TRBV12-3 or TRBV12-4 and TRBJ2-7; D unresolved. Trimming shortened V by 3 bases and J by 3 bases, and 6 bases separated the two germline ends. The CDR3 loop spans 12 amino acids. CDR3 region: CASSFKGYEQYF. CDR3 DNA: TGTGCCAGCAGTTTTAAGGGCTACGAGCAGTACTTC.

Written as DNA, the CDR3 is TGTGCCAGCAGTTTAGGGGGGGGAGCTTTCTTT. This encodes CASSLGGGAFF. The gene calls are TRBV12-3 or TRBV12-4 and TRBJ1-1, with a tentative D call TRBD1 (5 bases). The V gene lost 1 base and the J gene lost 10 bases, with 7 bases spanning the gap. CDR3 size: 11 residues.

The chain couples TRBV4-1 to TRBJ1-1; 9 bases line up with TRBD1. CDR3 size: 14 residues. The ends lost 7 bases at V and 3 bases at J; junction bases unmatched: 6. Looked up from germline, CDR1 is MGHRA and CDR2 is YSYEKL. The CDR3 loop reads CASTLQGADTEAFF. For the CDR3, the DNA is TGCGCCAGCACCCTACAGGGGGCGGACACTGAAGCTTTCTTT.

CDR3 nucleotides: TGTGCCAGCAGCCCCTCACCTCAAGGCTACGAGCAGTACTTC. It encodes CASSPSPQGYEQYF. The chain combines TRBV9 with TRBJ2-7; D unclear. Germline V gene sequence: CDR1 SGDLS, CDR2 YYNGEE. The CDR3 loop spans 14 amino acids. With 4 bases removed from V and 3 bases from J, the gap between germline ends came to 14 bases.

J is TRBJ2-5 and V is TRBV7-9; D is uncertain. Trimming shortened V by 1 base and J by 5 bases, and 11 bases separated the two germline ends. Germline-derived CDR1 and CDR2 are SEHNR and FQNEAQ (reference sequence). This CDR3 spans 14 amino acids. CDR3 protein: CASSLGSRWETQYF. CDR3 DNA: TGTGCCAGCAGCTTAGGCTCTAGATGGGAGACCCAGTACTTC. Filled out from reference TRBV7-9 and TRBJ2-5, the complete variable domain reads DTGVSQNPRHKITKRGQNVTFRCDPISEHNRLYWYRQTLGQGPEFLTYFQNEAQLEKSRLLSDRFSAERPKGSFSTLEIQRTEQGDSAMYLCASSLGSRWETQYFGPGTRLLVL.

The chain carries TRBV7-9 and TRBJ2-1; D tentatively fits TRBD1 or TRBD2 (5 bases each). CDR3 size: 18 residues. The germline gives CDR1 SEHNR, CDR2 FQNEAQ (reference sequence). Between the trimmed V and J ends, which lost 1 base and 0 bases, there was a span of 16 bases. CDR3 in DNA: TGTGCCAGCAGCTTAGGGGGCGGGCTATCAAGCTCCTACAATGAGCAGTTCTTC. Translation gives CASSLGGGLSSSYNEQFF.

The chain recombines TRBV10-3 with TRBJ1-5; TRBD1 aligns across 7 bases. Per germline, CDR1 ENHRY and CDR2 SYGVKD. There are 15 residues in the CDR3. V trimming: 3 bases; J trimming: 4 bases; junction bases outside the gene matches: 6. The CDR3 nucleotides are TGTGCCATCAGTGAATCCGGGACAGAGAATCAGCCCCAGCATTTT. Protein sequence: CAISESGTENQPQHF.

This chain links TRBV5-1 with TRBJ1-2, with 8 positions matching TRBD1. After removal of 4 bases from V and 4 bases from J, the junction contained 3 bases not matched to a gene. The CDR3 contains 13 residues. Germline CDR1 SGHRS, CDR2 YFSETQ. In DNA, the CDR3 is TGCGCCAGCAGCAAGGGACAGGTCTATGGCTACACCTTC. As protein: CASSKGQVYGYTF. The full variable domain, its missing parts supplied by reference TRBV5-1 and TRBJ1-2, is KAGVTQTPRYLIKTRGQQVTLSCSPISGHRSVSWYQQTPGQGLQFLFEYFSETQRNKGNFPGRFSGRQFSNSRSEMNVSTLELGDSALYLCASSKGQVYGYTFGSGTRLTVV.

The chain has TRBV6-2 or TRBV6-3 and TRBJ2-1; 8 bases line up with TRBD2. The CDR3 length is 17 residues. Per germline, CDR1 MNHEY and CDR2 SVGEGT. V trimming: 2 bases; J trimming: 3 bases; junction bases outside the gene matches: 9. This CDR3 is CASSYHPGGENYNEQFF. The CDR3 DNA reads TGTGCCAGCAGTTACCACCCCGGGGGGGAGAACTACAATGAGCAGTTCTTC.

The chain couples TRBV6-5 to TRBJ2-5; 10 bases fit TRBD2. Germline V gene lookup returns CDR1 MNHEY and CDR2 SVGAGI. J was trimmed by 5 bases and V by 10 bases; bases with no gene match: 7. The CDR3 covers 13 residues. Here the CDR3 DNA reads TGTGCCACCGCTAGCGGGAGTTGGGAGACCCAGTACTTC. Protein: CATASGSWETQYF.

V gene TRBV5-1 combines with J gene TRBJ1-2; D possibly corresponds to TRBD1 (5 bases). Per the germline V gene, CDR1 is SGHRS and CDR2 is YFSETQ. The CDR3 length is 13 residues. The V end was cut by 4 bases, the J end by 3 bases, with 10 bases between. CDR3 residues: CASSPGLDYGYTF. As DNA, the CDR3 is TGCGCCAGCAGCCCGGGACTGGACTATGGCTACACCTTC.

CDR3: CASILREGTDTQYF. The CDR3 DNA reads as TGTGCCAGCATCTTGCGGGAGGGGACAGATACGCAGTATTTT. The chain is built from TRBV2 and TRBJ2-3; 9 nucleotides align to TRBD2. CDR3 length: 14 residues. Trimming removed 7 bases from V and 3 bases from J; junction bases left unmatched: 5. Per germline, CDR1 SNHLY and CDR2 FYNNEI.

The V call is TRBV9, the J call TRBJ2-2; weak D call: TRBD2 (6 bases). Looked up from germline, CDR1 is SGDLS and CDR2 is YYNGEE. The CDR3 spans 14 residues. V dropped 3 bases and J dropped 7 bases, with 13 bases sitting between them. CDR3 protein: CASSEPIADGELFF. DNA of the CDR3: TGTGCCAGCAGCGAACCTATAGCGGACGGGGAGCTGTTTTTT. Combining the CDR3 with reference TRBV9 and TRBJ2-2 gives the whole variable domain DSGVTQTPKHLITATGQRVTLRCSPRSGDLSVYWYQQSLDQGLQFLIQYYNGEERAKGNILERFSAQQFPDLHSELNLSSLELGDSALYFCASSEPIADGELFFGEGSRLTVL.

This clone was detected only once. The chain joins TRBV5-1 to TRBJ2-1; 8 bases fit TRBD2. In germline, CDR1 is SGHRS, CDR2 YFSETQ. The CDR3 has 15 residues. V lost 4 bases to trimming and J lost 7 bases; unmatched junction nucleotides: 10. The CDR3 sequence: CASSPGGTSQNEQFF. In DNA form, the CDR3 reads TGCGCCAGCAGCCCGGGGGGGACTAGTCAAAATGAGCAGTTCTTC.

This sequence joins TRBV7-2 and TRBJ2-5; D is perhaps TRBD2 (6 bases). The V end lost 2 bases, the J end lost 0 bases, and 13 bases lay between the germline ends. The CDR3 runs 16 residues. Per the germline V gene, CDR1 is SGHTA and CDR2 is FQGNSA. In DNA, the CDR3 is TGTGCCAGCAGCTTAATTTGGGGGGAAAACCAAGAGACCCAGTACTTC. This translates into CASSLIWGENQETQYF.

V is TRBV4-1 and J is TRBJ2-7; 11 bases map to TRBD1. V shed 1 base, J shed 4 bases, and the junction held 3 bases outside the gene matches. Germline values: CDR1 MGHRA, CDR2 YSYEKL. This CDR3 has 15 residues. CDR3 in amino acids: CASSQGTGGMYEQYF. The CDR3, as DNA: TGCGCCAGCAGCCAAGGGACAGGGGGCATGTACGAGCAGTACTTC.

This clone was detected only a few times. The rearrangement joins TRBV4-2 to TRBJ1-4; 8 bases match TRBD1. Germline V gives CDR1 LGHNA, CDR2 YNFKEQ. Trimming cost V 4 bases and J 8 bases; bases outside gene matches: 15. The CDR3 sequence is 17 residues long. CDR3 DNA: TGTGCCAGCAGCCGCTCCGGGACAGGAGGGTTAGGAGAAAAACTGTTTTTT. This translates into CASSRSGTGGLGEKLFF.

This clone was found a few times. The chain joins TRBV9 to TRBJ2-7; D is ambiguous. Trimming took off 0 bases at V and 4 bases at J, with 11 bases between the two ends. The CDR3 totals 14 residues. Per the germline V gene, CDR1 is SGDLS and CDR2 is YYNGEE. CDR3 protein: CASSVALGPYEQYF. For the CDR3, the DNA is TGTGCCAGCAGCGTAGCTCTCGGACCTTACGAGCAGTACTTC.

The chain joins TRBV30 to TRBJ1-6; tentative D call: TRBD1 (5 bases). Germline loops: CDR1 GTSNPN, CDR2 SVGIG (reference sequence). This CDR3 contains 13 residues. Trimming stripped 3 bases from V and 11 bases from J, with 14 bases between. CDR3 nucleotide sequence: TGTGCCTGGAGAAGGGAGATGGGGGCACCCCTCCACTTT. Residues: CAWRREMGAPLHF.

The J gene is TRBJ1-6, the V gene TRBV27, with D possibly being TRBD1 (5 bases). Germline V CDR1 and CDR2: MNHEY, SMNVEV (reference sequence). The CDR3 has 15 residues. The V end lost 2 bases, the J end lost 1 base, and 6 bases lay between the germline ends. CDR3: CASSLQGSYNSPLHF. DNA for the CDR3: TGTGCCAGCAGTTTACAGGGTTCCTATAATTCACCCCTCCACTTT.

This chain uses TRBV28 with TRBJ2-1, with no clear D. Per germline, CDR1 MDHEN and CDR2 SYDVKM. CDR3 length: 11 amino acids. V dropped 10 bases and J dropped 4 bases, with 8 bases sitting between them. This chain's CDR3 is CATSEYNEQFF. CDR3 sequence (DNA): TGTGCCACCTCGGAGTACAATGAGCAGTTCTTC. The whole variable domain, remainder taken from reference TRBV28 and TRBJ2-1, is DVKVTQSSRYLVKRTGEKVFLECVQDMDHENMFWYRQDPGLGLRLIYFSYDVKMKEKGDIPEGYSVSREKKERFSLILESASTNQTSMYLCATSEYNEQFFGPGTRLTVL.

The rearrangement joins TRBV3-1 (or the pseudogene TRBV3-2) to TRBJ1-3; D is possibly TRBD1 (6 bases). Between the trimmed V and J ends, which lost 5 bases and 0 bases, there was a span of 14 bases. This CDR3 is 16 amino acids long. Per germline, CDR1 LGHDT and CDR2 YNNKEL (reference sequence). This chain's CDR3 is CASSITQGRSGNTIYF. CDR3 sequence (DNA): TGTGCCAGCAGCATCACCCAGGGGCGCTCTGGAAACACCATATATTTT.

This clone was observed a few times. V gene TRBV7-9 combines with J gene TRBJ1-2; D is undetermined. Trimming took 1 base from V and 6 from J, leaving 9 bases between them. The CDR3 consists of 13 residues. Germline V CDR1 and CDR2: SEHNR, FQNEAQ (reference sequence). The CDR3 reads CASSLGQYNGYTF. The DNA for the CDR3 is TGTGCCAGCAGCTTAGGCCAATACAATGGCTACACCTTC.

This chain connects TRBV20-1 to TRBJ2-5, with D possibly TRBD2 on 5 matching bases. Germline CDR1 reads DFQATT; CDR2 reads SNEGSKA (reference sequence). The CDR3 is 11 residues long. V was trimmed by 7 bases and J by 5 bases, leaving 11 bases between them. In nucleotides, the CDR3 is TGCAGTGTCCGGAGGAGGGAGACCCAGTACTTC. It translates to CSVRRRETQYF.

The gene calls are TRBV5-1 and TRBJ2-7; either TRBD1 or TRBD2 may supply D (5 bases each). CDR1 SGHRS and CDR2 YFSETQ come from the germline V gene. V shed 4 bases and J shed 0 bases, with 20 bases lying between them. The CDR3 is 17 amino acids. The CDR3 sequence: CASSPPSPPGSSYEQYF. CDR3 nucleotides: TGCGCCAGCAGCCCTCCCTCTCCCCCAGGGAGCTCCTACGAGCAGTACTTC. Based on the CDR3 plus reference TRBV5-1 and TRBJ2-7, the full variable domain is KAGVTQTPRYLIKTRGQQVTLSCSPISGHRSVSWYQQTPGQGLQFLFEYFSETQRNKGNFPGRFSGRQFSNSRSEMNVSTLELGDSALYLCASSPPSPPGSSYEQYFGPGTRLTVT.

The chain carries TRBV4-1 and TRBJ2-1; TRBD2 matches at 14 bases. Per germline, CDR1 MGHRA and CDR2 YSYEKL. With V trimmed by 4 bases and J by 7 bases, 9 bases remained unmatched. The length of the CDR3 is 17 residues. The chain's CDR3 is CASSPWGLAGEWNEQFF. The CDR3 DNA reads TGCGCCAGCAGCCCATGGGGACTAGCGGGAGAATGGAATGAGCAGTTCTTC.

J is TRBJ2-2 and V is TRBV6-6, with D possibly TRBD1 on 5 matching bases. V lost 6 bases to trimming and J lost 9 bases, with 14 bases between them. The CDR3 loop spans 13 amino acids. From germline, CDR1 is MNHNY and CDR2 SVGAGI (reference sequence). The CDR3: CASRGVLVRELFF. The DNA for the CDR3 is TGTGCCAGCAGAGGGGTGTTGGTCCGGGAGCTGTTTTTT.